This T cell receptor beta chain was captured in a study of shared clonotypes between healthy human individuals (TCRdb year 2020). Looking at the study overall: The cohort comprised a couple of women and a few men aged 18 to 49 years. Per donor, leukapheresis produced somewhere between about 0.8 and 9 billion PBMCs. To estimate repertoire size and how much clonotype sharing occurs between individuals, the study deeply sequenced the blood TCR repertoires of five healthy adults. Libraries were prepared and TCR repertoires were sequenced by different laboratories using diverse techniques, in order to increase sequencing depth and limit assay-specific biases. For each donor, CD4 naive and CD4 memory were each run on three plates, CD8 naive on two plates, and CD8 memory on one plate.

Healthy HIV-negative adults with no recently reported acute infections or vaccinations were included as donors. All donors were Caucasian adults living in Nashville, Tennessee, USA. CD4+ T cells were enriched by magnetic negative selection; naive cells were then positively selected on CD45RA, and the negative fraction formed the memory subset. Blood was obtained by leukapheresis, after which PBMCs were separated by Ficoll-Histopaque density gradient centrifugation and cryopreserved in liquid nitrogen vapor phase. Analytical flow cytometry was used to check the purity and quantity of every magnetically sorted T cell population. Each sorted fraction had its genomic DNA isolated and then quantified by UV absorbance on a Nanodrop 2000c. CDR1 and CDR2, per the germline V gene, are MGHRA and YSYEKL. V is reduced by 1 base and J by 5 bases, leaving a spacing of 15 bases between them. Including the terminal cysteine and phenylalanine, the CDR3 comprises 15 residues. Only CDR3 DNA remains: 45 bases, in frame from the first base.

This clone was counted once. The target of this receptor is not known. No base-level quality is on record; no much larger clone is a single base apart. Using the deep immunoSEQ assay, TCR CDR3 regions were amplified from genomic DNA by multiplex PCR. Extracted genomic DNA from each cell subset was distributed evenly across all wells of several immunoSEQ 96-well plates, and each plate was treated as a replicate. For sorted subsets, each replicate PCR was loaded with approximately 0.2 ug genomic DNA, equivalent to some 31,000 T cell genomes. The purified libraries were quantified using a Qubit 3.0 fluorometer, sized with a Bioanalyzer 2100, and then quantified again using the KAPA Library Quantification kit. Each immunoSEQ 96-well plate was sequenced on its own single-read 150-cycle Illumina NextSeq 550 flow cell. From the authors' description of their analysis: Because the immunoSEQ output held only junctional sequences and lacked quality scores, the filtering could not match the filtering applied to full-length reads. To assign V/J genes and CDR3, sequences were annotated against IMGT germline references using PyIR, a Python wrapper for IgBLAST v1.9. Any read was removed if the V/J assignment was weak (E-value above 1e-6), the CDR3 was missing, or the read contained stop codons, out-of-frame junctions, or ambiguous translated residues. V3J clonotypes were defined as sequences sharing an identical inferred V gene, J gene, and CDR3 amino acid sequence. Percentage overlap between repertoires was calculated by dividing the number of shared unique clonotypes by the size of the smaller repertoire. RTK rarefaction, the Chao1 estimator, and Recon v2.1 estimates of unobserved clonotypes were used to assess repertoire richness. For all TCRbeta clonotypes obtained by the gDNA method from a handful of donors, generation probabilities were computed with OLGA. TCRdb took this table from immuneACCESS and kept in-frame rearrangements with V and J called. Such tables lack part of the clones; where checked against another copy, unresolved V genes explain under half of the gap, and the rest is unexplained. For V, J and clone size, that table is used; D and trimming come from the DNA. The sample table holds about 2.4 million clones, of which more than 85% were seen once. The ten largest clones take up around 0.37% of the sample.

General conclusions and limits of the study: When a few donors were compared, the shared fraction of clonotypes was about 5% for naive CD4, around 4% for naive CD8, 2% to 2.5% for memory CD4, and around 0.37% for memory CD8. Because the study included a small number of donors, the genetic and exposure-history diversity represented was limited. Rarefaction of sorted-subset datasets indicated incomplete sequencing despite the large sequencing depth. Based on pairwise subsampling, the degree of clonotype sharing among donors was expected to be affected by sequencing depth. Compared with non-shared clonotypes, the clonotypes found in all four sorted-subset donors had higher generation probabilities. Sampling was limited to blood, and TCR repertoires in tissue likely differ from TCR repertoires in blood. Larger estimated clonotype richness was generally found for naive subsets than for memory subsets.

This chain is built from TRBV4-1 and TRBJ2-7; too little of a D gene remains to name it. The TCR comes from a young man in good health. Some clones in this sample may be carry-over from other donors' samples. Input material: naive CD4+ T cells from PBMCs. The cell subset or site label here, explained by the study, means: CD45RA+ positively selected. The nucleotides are TGCGCCAGCAGCCAAGTCGGGCTAGTAGGCGACGAGCAGTACTTC. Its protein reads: CASSQVGLVGDEQYF.